This record concerns one TCR beta chain sequence. What it binds is not known. Profiled with immunoSEQ multiplex PCR; TCRdb holds only in-frame clones, not every one. This table has about 19,000 clones, roughly 80% appearing once. This specimen comes from a study of somatic mutations in cytotoxic T cells in rheumatoid arthritis. Overall study findings and caveats: Age-matched healthy controls and rheumatoid arthritis patients had CD8+ T-cell clonality that did not differ significantly. The largest CD8+ clone made up over 20% of CD8+ cells in about an eighth of the 65 patients. An increase in CD8+ clonality with age was seen in rheumatoid arthritis patients but not in healthy controls.

Among the healthy controls, all of them blood donors, the median age was roughly 50 years (range roughly 20-75) and 50% to 70% were female. Germline CDR1 and CDR2: LNHDA and SQIVND (reference sequence). The CDR3 covers 15 residues. After removal of 5 bases from V and 3 bases from J, the junction contained 10 bases not matched to a gene. This chain uses TRBV19 with TRBJ2-7; 7 positions match TRBD2. Sequences were obtained from CD8+ T cells sorted from blood. This sequence was found in a woman aged 45-59 years in good health. The CDR3 sequence is CASSLPGGSHYEQYF. DNA of the CDR3: TGTGCCAGTAGTCTCCCTGGCGGGAGCCACTACGAGCAGTACTTC.